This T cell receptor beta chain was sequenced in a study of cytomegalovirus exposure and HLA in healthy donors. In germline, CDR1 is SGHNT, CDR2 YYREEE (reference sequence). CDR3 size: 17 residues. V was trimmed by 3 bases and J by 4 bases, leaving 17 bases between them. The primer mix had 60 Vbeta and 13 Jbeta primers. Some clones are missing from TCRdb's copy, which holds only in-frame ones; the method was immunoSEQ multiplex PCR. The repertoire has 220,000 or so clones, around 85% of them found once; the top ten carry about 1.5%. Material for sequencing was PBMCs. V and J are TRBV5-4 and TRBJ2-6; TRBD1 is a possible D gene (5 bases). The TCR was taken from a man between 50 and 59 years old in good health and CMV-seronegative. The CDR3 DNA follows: TGTGCCAGCAGCTCGGGCAGGGATCGATCCGGGGCCAACGTCCTGACTTTC. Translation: CASSSGRDRSGANVLTF.